This T cell receptor (beta chain) was profiled in a study of CD8 T cells in ankylosing spondylitis. Whole-study findings and limits: Seemingly characteristic of ankylosing spondylitis blood was a TCR beta motif consisting of eight highly homologous variants.

In making TCR beta libraries, quantitative 5'-RACE with molecular barcodes was used. A single record per CDR3 protein comes from TCRdb applying MiXCR to the 5' RACE reads. Found here are a few hundred thousand distinct CDR3 sequences, 20% of them singletons; the top ten hold roughly 7.3%. This clonotype was observed a handful of times. The antigen is undetermined. CDR3 length: 14 amino acids. Trimming cost V 0 bases and J 8 bases; bases outside gene matches: 9. Looked up from germline, CDR1 is DFQATT and CDR2 is SNEGSKA (reference sequence). The sequencing input was blood, either unsorted or a sorted T cell fraction (not recorded which). The chain couples TRBV20-1 to TRBJ1-2; 7 bases match TRBD1. The sequence was obtained from a male donor with ankylosing spondylitis or in good health (not recorded which). As DNA, the CDR3 is TGCAGTGCTAGAGAGGGAGGGGGCGGGCACGGCTACACCTTC. Amino acid sequence: CSAREGGGGHGYTF.